The clone carrying this T cell receptor beta chain was seen a few times. The antigen is undetermined. As for treatment: approximately 10-day PBMC culture with coronavirus spike peptide pools or control peptides (ViraFEST assay). Prior to the COVID-19 pandemic (2011-2018), the unexposed donor's CD4+ T cells were collected. The record originates from a study of vaccination and CD4 T cells after COVID-19. Across the study: Overlapping spike pools from SARS-CoV-2 and HCoV-NL63, HCoV-OC43 and HCoV-229E served as culture stimuli.

The Oncomine TCR Beta short-read assay was applied to DNA of cultured CD4+ T cells. Investigators isolated genomic DNA from cultured CD4+ T cells. TCRdb redid the calling of the PCR reads with MiXCR, one entry per CDR3 protein. The data hold some 7,700 distinct CDR3 sequences, with roughly 48% observed a single time. The CDR3 contains 13 residues. V lost 1 base and J lost 5, with 9 bases in between. CDR1 SGHNT and CDR2 YYREEE come from the germline V gene (reference sequence). The material sequenced was CD4+ T cells from blood, cultured in vitro. The genes are TRBV5-4 and TRBJ1-1; D remains unclear. The clonotype was recovered from a human donor in good health. CDR3 DNA: TGTGCCAGCAGCTTGTACGGAGAGACTGAAGCTTTCTTT. It yields the protein CASSLYGETEAFF. Drawing the rest from reference TRBV5-4 and TRBJ1-1, the complete variable domain is ETGVTQSPTHLIKTRGQQVTLRCSSQSGHNTVSWYQQALGQGPQFIFQYYREEENGRGNFPPRFSGLQFPNYSSELNVNALELDDSALYLCASSLYGETEAFFGQGTRLTVV.